This entry is about one T cell receptor (beta chain). Its target is not known. The data were obtained in a study of cytomegalovirus exposure and HLA in healthy donors. Looking at the study overall: Later, an analysis reported that the 120 or so validation repertoires had used the same platform as the roughly 660 first-cohort repertoires.

The method was immunoSEQ multiplex PCR; TCRdb's version includes in-frame clones alone and lacks a portion of them. The repertoire has some 150,000 clones, 86% of them found once; the top ten carry 2.1%. The CDR3 runs 18 residues. Trimming cost V 3 bases and J 1 base, with 19 bases left between them. The germline CDR1 and CDR2 sequences are LNHDA and SQIVND (reference sequence). Study outcomes and limitations: Testing in vitro showed a few CMV-associated chains specific for CMV antigens.

This TCR derives from a human donor in good health. The chain combines TRBV19 with TRBJ1-5; D ambiguous. The sequenced sample was PBMCs. The CDR3 DNA is TGTGCCAGTAGTATGGTCGGGGTTCGACGAGAGAGCAATCAGCCCCAGCATTTT. Translating gives CASSMVGVRRESNQPQHF.